This is a list of T cell receptor beta chains from one sample in a study of CD8+ T cells in alopecia areata. Some clones are missing from TCRdb's copy, which holds only in-frame ones; the method was immunoSEQ multiplex PCR. The sample records about 190,000 clones, roughly 60% being singletons. The starting material was CD4+ T cells sorted from blood, obtained at week 24, from a patient treated with tofacitinib. The receptors here all came from a human donor with alopecia areata. Each CDR3 is given with its conserved first and last residue. The D gene is left open where the match is weak. A row's size may be missing; if present it is once, few, many or a size class.

>TRBJ2-6|TRBV19|.|.
CASSIGRGSGANVLTF
TGTGCCAGTAGTATCGGCAGGGGCTCTGGGGCCAACGTCCTGACTTTC
>TRBJ2-1|TRBV29-1|.|TRBD1
CSVGGQAIEQFF
TGCAGCGTTGGTGGACAGGCGATAGAGCAGTTCTTC
>TRBJ1-1|TRBV9|.|TRBD1
CASSPMGQGNTEAFF
TGTGCCAGCAGCCCAATGGGACAGGGGAACACTGAAGCTTTCTTT
>TRBJ2-5|TRBV19|.|.
CASSISSGGPRETQYF
TGTGCCAGTAGTATATCGTCCGGGGGTCCGAGGGAGACCCAGTACTTC
>TRBJ2-5|TRBV15|.|TRBD1
CATSRTGGQETQYF
TGTGCCACCAGCAGAACAGGGGGTCAAGAGACCCAGTACTTC
>TRBJ2-7|TRBV4-3|.|TRBD1
CASSDRVNYEQYF
TGCGCCAGCAGCGACAGGGTTAACTACGAGCAGTACTTC
>TRBJ2-1|TRBV23-1|.|.
CASLPTQKHYNEQFF
TGCGCCAGCCTTCCTACCCAGAAGCATTACAATGAGCAGTTCTTC
>TRBJ1-1|TRBV9|.|.
CASSVVIGHMNTEAFF
TGTGCCAGCAGCGTAGTTATAGGTCACATGAACACTGAAGCTTTCTTT
>TRBJ1-6|TRBV6-5|.|.
CASTYGGVSSPLHF
TGTGCCAGCACCTACGGGGGGGTTAGTTCACCCCTCCACTTT
>TRBJ1-2|TRBV7-3|.|TRBD1
CASSSDRGTGYTF
TGTGCCAGCAGCTCGGACAGGGGAACTGGCTACACCTTC
>TRBJ2-5|TRBV9|few|TRBD2
CASSVGTSGVETQYF
TGTGCCAGCAGCGTAGGGACTAGCGGGGTGGAGACCCAGTACTTC
>TRBJ1-6|TRBV29-1|.|.
CSVEGEAESISSYNSPLHF
TGCAGCGTTGAAGGAGAGGCAGAGTCTATTAGCTCCTATAATTCACCCCTCCACTTT
>TRBJ1-5|TRBV30|.|.
CAWSVAGGRAHQPQHF
TGTGCCTGGAGTGTAGCGGGCGGCAGGGCGCATCAGCCCCAGCATTTT
>TRBJ1-4|TRBV30|few|.
CAWSSLGPTNEKLFF
TGTGCCTGGAGTAGCCTGGGACCGACTAATGAAAAACTGTTTTTT
>TRBJ2-1|TRBV5-1|.|TRBD1
CASSLDGQGINEQFF
TGCGCCAGCAGCTTGGACGGACAGGGAATAAATGAGCAGTTCTTC
>TRBJ1-4|TRBV30|once|.
CAWSIPPNEKLFF
TGTGCCTGGAGTATCCCCCCTAATGAAAAACTGTTTTTT
>TRBJ1-4|TRBV5-1|once|TRBD1
CASSLEGGAEKLFF
TGCGCCAGCAGCTTGGAAGGGGGCGCTGAAAAACTGTTTTTT
>TRBJ2-5|TRBV9|.|.
CASSVAPAQGQETQYF
TGTGCCAGCAGCGTAGCTCCTGCCCAGGGCCAAGAGACCCAGTACTTC
>TRBJ2-1|TRBV2|few|.
CASRRGVEQFF
TGTGCCAGCAGGAGGGGAGTTGAGCAGTTCTTC
>TRBJ1-6|TRBV4-3|.|TRBD1
CASSLSRGYNSPLHF
TGCGCCAGCAGCCTTTCCAGGGGGTATAATTCACCCCTCCACTTT
>TRBJ2-1|TRBV15|.|TRBD1
CATSRGGTGFAEQFF
TGTGCCACCAGCAGAGGGGGGACAGGGTTCGCTGAGCAGTTCTTC
>TRBJ2-7|TRBV27|.|TRBD2
CASRSLAGVEEEQYF
TGTGCCAGCAGGTCTTTAGCGGGGGTAGAGGAAGAGCAGTACTTC
>TRBJ2-1|TRBV27|.|.
CASTQGYEQFF
TGTGCCAGCACCCAAGGTTATGAGCAGTTCTTC
>TRBJ1-5|TRBV6-1|.|.
CASSEPGSYSNQPQHF
TGTGCCAGCAGTGAACCGGGGTCGTATAGCAATCAGCCCCAGCATTTT
>TRBJ2-7|TRBV11-2|.|.
CASSFSYEQYF
TGTGCCAGCAGCTTCTCCTACGAGCAGTACTTC
>TRBJ1-1|TRBV29-1|few|TRBD1
CSVEPGTGSYFF
TGCAGCGTTGAACCCGGGACAGGGAGTTACTTCTTT
>TRBJ1-2|TRBV27|.|.
CASSRAGASRGYTF
TGTGCCAGCAGCCGGGCGGGGGCAAGTCGCGGCTACACCTTC
>TRBJ1-1|TRBV29-1|once|.
CSVGPPPAFF
TGCAGCGTTGGGCCGCCCCCAGCTTTCTTT
>TRBJ2-3|TRBV29-1|.|.
CSVGPKLSTDTQYF
TGCAGCGTAGGACCGAAGCTCAGCACAGATACGCAGTATTTT
>TRBJ2-3|TRBV30|.|.
CAWRGIDGVERNTQYF
TGTGCCTGGAGGGGAATAGACGGCGTCGAACGCAATACGCAGTATTTT
>TRBJ1-6|TRBV30|once|.
CTWTTGPNSPLHF
TGTACCTGGACTACAGGGCCAAATTCACCCCTCCACTTT
>TRBJ2-3|TRBV30|.|TRBD1
CAWSTLGTGGKSQYF
TGTGCCTGGAGTACCCTGGGGACAGGGGGCAAGTCGCAGTATTTT
>TRBJ1-1|TRBV5-4|.|.
CASSLDRANTEAFF
TGTGCCAGCAGCTTGGATAGGGCGAACACTGAAGCTTTCTTT
>TRBJ2-3|TRBV7-2|.|TRBD2
CASSLVAGGTDTQYF
TGTGCCAGCAGCTTAGTCGCGGGGGGCACAGATACGCAGTATTTT
>TRBJ2-1|TRBV5-1|.|TRBD2
CASSLAGSGGPYNEQFF
TGCGCCAGCAGCTTGGCTGGTAGCGGGGGACCTTACAATGAGCAGTTCTTC
>TRBJ1-1|TRBV7-2|.|.
CASSLMNTEAFF
TGTGCCAGCAGCTTAATGAACACTGAAGCTTTCTTT
>TRBJ2-7|TRBV20-1|.|.
CSARVLYEQYF
TGCAGTGCTAGAGTGCTGTACGAGCAGTACTTC
>TRBJ1-6|TRBV5-6|.|.
CASSLPTPGSPLHF
TGTGCCAGCAGCTTGCCCACACCTGGATCACCCCTCCACTTT
>TRBJ1-2|TRBV4-1|few|.
CASSQEGQRGYTF
TGCGCCAGCAGCCAAGAGGGGCAGCGAGGCTACACCTTC
>TRBJ1-1|TRBV7-3|.|.
CASSSVANTEAFF
TGTGCCAGCAGCTCGGTGGCTAACACTGAAGCTTTCTTT
>TRBJ2-7|TRBV7-9|.|.
CASSLALTGYEQYF
TGTGCCAGCAGCTTAGCGCTTACAGGCTACGAGCAGTACTTC
>TRBJ1-2|TRBV4-3|few|.
CASSQDTAYGYTF
TGCGCCAGCAGCCAAGATACCGCCTATGGCTACACCTTC
>TRBJ1-2|TRBV27|.|.
CASSLFGGQGTYGYTF
TGTGCCAGCAGTTTATTCGGGGGGCAGGGGACCTATGGCTACACCTTC
>TRBJ2-3|TRBV30|once|TRBD2
CAWTRGGAADTQYF
TGTGCCTGGACTCGCGGGGGGGCGGCAGATACGCAGTATTTT
>TRBJ2-7|TRBV5-1|few|.
CASSTGFFEFVSGEQYF
TGCGCCAGCAGCACTGGTTTTTTTGAGTTCGTTAGTGGCGAGCAGTACTTC
>TRBJ2-3|TRBV7-8|.|.
CASSLRQFTDTQYF
TGTGCCAGCAGCTTAAGACAGTTCACAGATACGCAGTATTTT
>TRBJ1-2|TRBV19|.|TRBD1
CASSGAPGQASNGYTF
TGTGCCAGTAGCGGTGCGCCGGGACAGGCATCGAATGGCTACACCTTC
>TRBJ1-2|TRBV30|.|.
CAWSRAQANYGYTF
TGTGCCTGGAGTAGGGCCCAAGCTAACTATGGCTACACCTTC
>TRBJ2-3|TRBV7-7|.|.
CASSLERTDTQYF
TGTGCCAGCAGCTTAGAGCGGACAGATACGCAGTATTTT
>TRBJ2-3|TRBV29-1|.|TRBD2
CSVMRTSGGATDTQYF
TGCAGCGTTATGCGGACTAGCGGGGGGGCCACAGATACGCAGTATTTT
>TRBJ2-3|TRBV29-1|.|.
CSGRESTDTQYF
TGCAGCGGAAGGGAGAGCACAGATACGCAGTATTTT
>TRBJ1-2|TRBV6-5|.|TRBD1
CASRPRDRDYGYTF
TGTGCCAGCAGACCTCGGGACAGGGACTATGGCTACACCTTC
>TRBJ1-2|TRBV15|.|.
CATSRERSTGTYGYTF
TGTGCCACCAGCAGGGAGAGAAGTACGGGTACCTATGGCTACACCTTC
>TRBJ2-1|TRBV6-1|.|.
CASSGDLEQFF
TGTGCCAGCAGTGGCGACTTAGAGCAGTTCTTC
>TRBJ1-2|TRBV6-5|.|.
CASSRDSPGYTF
TGTGCCAGCAGTCGCGACAGTCCGGGCTACACCTTC
>TRBJ2-4|TRBV2|many|.
CASSEITGPSIQYF
TGTGCCAGCAGTGAGATAACAGGGCCCTCGATTCAGTACTTC
>TRBJ1-5|TRBV4-3|.|.
CASSQDRGQPQHF
TGCGCCAGCAGCCAAGACAGAGGTCAGCCCCAGCATTTT